The next 29 T cell receptor beta chains were all read from a single sample in a study of vaccination effects on CD4 cells after COVID-19. The repertoire was sequenced with immunoSEQ multiplex PCR; TCRdb's copy has only in-frame clones and lacks some. This table holds 60,000 to 75,000 clones, roughly 73% found once. What these receptors recognize is not known. Viral peptide pool expansion of antigen-specific CD4+ T cells preceded sequencing in the ViraFEST assay. Cultured cells yielded isolated CD4+ T cells after about ten days. Infection with SARS-CoV-2 occurred in the person between March and December 2020, and PCR confirmed it. This specimen consisted of CD4+ T cells from PBMCs cultured with HIV peptides, obtained before COVID-19 vaccination. The subset was: HIV-1 Nef peptide pool negative control/reference culture. The receptor set was obtained from a human donor who had a prior SARS-CoV-2 infection.

The chain uses TRBV5-6 and TRBJ1-6, with D hard to call. Germline V gene data show CDR1 as SGHDT and CDR2 as YYEEEE. This CDR3 contains 15 residues. V lost 4 bases and J lost 7, with 15 bases in between. CDR3 DNA sequence: TGTGCCAGCAGCACGTACGGGATGACCAATTCACCCCTCCACTTT. Encoded protein: CASSTYGMTNSPLHF. Full variable domain (rest looked up from reference TRBV5-6 and TRBJ1-6): DAGVTQSPTHLIKTRGQQVTLRCSPKSGHDTVSWYQQALGQGPQFIFQYYEEEERQRGNFPDRFSGHQFPNYSSELNVNALLLGDSALYLCASSTYGMTNSPLHFGNGTRLTVT.

J is TRBJ2-3 and V is TRBV10-3; 10 nucleotides match TRBD2. After removal of 5 bases from V and 1 base from J, the junction contained 3 bases not matched to a gene. The V gene's germline CDR1 is ENHRY and CDR2 SYGVKD. The CDR3 has 15 amino acids. This CDR3 reads CAISPSGSGTDTQYF. The CDR3 coding sequence is TGTGCCATCAGTCCTAGCGGGAGTGGCACAGATACGCAGTATTTT.

The V and J genes are TRBV5-1 and TRBJ2-7; TRBD2 might be the D (6 bases). Germline CDR1 and CDR2: SGHRS and YFSETQ. The V end lost 2 bases, the J end lost 3 bases, and 21 bases lay between the germline ends. The CDR3 runs 17 residues. The CDR3 loop is CASSFIGSGDPYYEQYF. The CDR3 coding sequence is TGCGCCAGCAGCTTCATAGGGTCGGGGGACCCGTACTACGAGCAGTACTTC.

The chain combines TRBV28 with TRBJ1-4, with D tentatively TRBD1 (6 bases). The CDR3 runs 14 residues. Trimming left V 6 bases short and J 5 bases short, with 13 bases between. CDR1 and CDR2 from the germline V gene are MDHEN and SYDVKM. The CDR3 loop reads CASSAGQRNEKLFF. CDR3 sequence (DNA): TGTGCCAGCAGCGCAGGACAGAGAAATGAAAAACTGTTTTTT.

The chain recombines TRBV7-3 with TRBJ2-3; 8 nucleotides match TRBD2. Trimming cost V 4 bases and J 0 bases; bases outside gene matches: 6. Germline assignment: CDR1 SGHTA and CDR2 FQGTGA. The CDR3 is 16 residues long. CDR3 in DNA: TGTGCCAGCAGCTCCCGGGGGGGAGGGAGCACAGATACGCAGTATTTT. Protein product: CASSSRGGGSTDTQYF.

V is TRBV5-4 and J is TRBJ2-2; 14 positions agree with TRBD2. Germline V CDR1 and CDR2: SGHNT, YYREEE (reference sequence). The CDR3 consists of 17 residues. V was pared by 2 bases and J by 2 bases, with 2 bases of the junction left unmatched. The CDR3 is CASSLGTSGGNTGELFF. The CDR3 coding sequence is TGTGCCAGCAGCTTAGGGACTAGCGGGGGAAACACCGGGGAGCTGTTTTTT.

The CDR3 region has the DNA TGTGCCTGGAGTGGTCCGGGACTAGCGGGAGGCCTCACAGATACGCAGTATTTT. Protein: CAWSGPGLAGGLTDTQYF. The chain carries TRBV30 and TRBJ2-3, with 15 bases identical to TRBD2. The CDR3 is 18 amino acids. V lost 1 base, J lost 2 bases, and 7 bases stayed unmatched. Germline V CDR1 and CDR2: GTSNPN, SVGIG (reference sequence).

The V gene is TRBV6-5, the J gene TRBJ2-7, with D possibly matching TRBD2 (5 bases). This CDR3 spans 14 amino acids. Trimming took 6 bases from V and 6 from J, leaving 18 bases between them. The germline CDR1 and CDR2 sequences are MNHEY and SVGAGI. The CDR3 region is CASSSGGEAGEQYF. CDR3 nucleotide sequence: TGTGCCAGCAGCTCTGGTGGTGAGGCGGGCGAGCAGTACTTC.

The rearrangement uses TRBV28 and TRBJ1-5; weak D call: TRBD1 (5 bases). Trimming left V 7 bases short and J 0 bases short, with 10 bases between. This CDR3 contains 14 residues. Germline assignment: CDR1 MDHEN and CDR2 SYDVKM. CDR3 bases: TGTGCCAGCACCCAGGGAGGTAGCAATCAGCCCCAGCATTTT. Encoded protein: CASTQGGSNQPQHF.

The chain is built from TRBV11-3 and TRBJ2-7; 10 nucleotides match TRBD2. CDR1 is SGHNT, CDR2 YENEEA, per germline. CDR3 length: 14 amino acids. With 7 bases clipped from V and 4 bases from J, the junction kept 7 bases outside the gene matches. In DNA, the CDR3 is TGTGCCAGCAAAGAGACTAGCGGGTCATACGAGCAGTACTTC. As protein: CASKETSGSYEQYF.

The rearrangement joins TRBV5-1 to TRBJ1-1; 8 nucleotides match TRBD1. Trimming removed 5 bases from V and 4 bases from J; junction bases left unmatched: 10. Germline lookup yields CDR1 SGHRS and CDR2 YFSETQ. The CDR3 loop spans 15 amino acids. Here the CDR3 DNA reads TGCGCCAGCAGTAGCCAGGGGGCGGCGGGCACTGAAGCTTTCTTT. Its protein is CASSSQGAAGTEAFF.

This clone occurred once. The V and J genes are TRBV6-5 and TRBJ1-1, with D hard to call. The CDR3 is 15 amino acids. The V end was cut by 0 bases, the J end by 3 bases, with 11 bases between. CDR1 MNHEY and CDR2 SVGAGI come from the germline V gene. The CDR3: CASSYSFRGDTEAFF. Written as DNA, the CDR3 is TGTGCCAGCAGTTACTCGTTCCGTGGGGACACTGAAGCTTTCTTT.

The chain carries TRBV6-2 or TRBV6-3 and TRBJ2-5, with 7 bases that match TRBD2. Germline V gives CDR1 MNHEY, CDR2 SVGEGT. The CDR3 length is 15 residues. V shed 0 bases and J 5 bases; nucleotides not matched to a gene: 6. The CDR3 region is CASSYSRNGRETQYF. DNA of the CDR3: TGTGCCAGCAGTTACTCCCGGAACGGGAGGGAGACCCAGTACTTC.

V is TRBV7-3 and J is TRBJ2-1; 11 bases align to TRBD2. Trimming took 5 bases from V and 4 from J; bases not matched to a gene: 4. The CDR3 extends over 15 amino acids. Germline CDR1 reads SGHTA; CDR2 reads FQGTGA. The DNA for the CDR3 is TGTGCCAGCAGCGTACTAGCGGGAGCTTACAATGAGCAGTTCTTC. It specifies CASSVLAGAYNEQFF.

This clone has a handful of counts. CDR3: CASKRQSNQPQHF. As DNA, the CDR3 is TGTGCCAGCAAGAGACAAAGCAATCAGCCCCAGCATTTT. The gene calls are TRBV2 and TRBJ1-5; no reliable D call. Germline V gene data show CDR1 as SNHLY and CDR2 as FYNNEI. This CDR3 is built from 13 residues. Trimming shortened V by 7 bases and J by 1 base, and 8 bases separated the two germline ends. Variable domain in full (rest from reference TRBV2 and TRBJ1-5): EPEVTQTPSHQVTQMGQEVILRCVPISNHLYFYWYRQILGQKVEFLVSFYNNEISEKSEIFDDQFSVERPDGSNFTLKIRSTKLEDSAMYFCASKRQSNQPQHFGDGTRLSIL.

This clone was recorded a few times. The CDR3 loop reads CASSRDPGGNYGYTF. CDR3 coding DNA: TGTGCCAGCAGCCGTGACCCGGGAGGTAACTATGGCTACACCTTC. The chain couples TRBV5-5 to TRBJ1-2; D is unresolved. CDR1 is SGHKS, CDR2 YYEKEE, per germline (reference sequence). Trimming took off 4 bases at V and 1 base at J, with 14 bases between the two ends. CDR3 length: 15 amino acids.

This clone was detected only once. The gene calls are TRBV2 and TRBJ1-1, with D tentatively TRBD1 (5 bases). The ends were cut back, 11 bases at V and 4 bases at J, with 32 bases in the middle. Germline CDR1 and CDR2: SNHLY and FYNNEI. This CDR3 is 18 amino acids long. The CDR3 sequence: CAGEYAPGTPTLITEAFF. As DNA, the CDR3 is TGTGCCGGCGAATACGCCCCCGGGACGCCAACTCTGATCACTGAAGCTTTCTTT.

The J gene is TRBJ2-4, the V gene TRBV4-2; TRBD1 matches 9 bases. This CDR3 is built from 16 residues. V trimming: 1 base; J trimming: 5 bases; junction bases outside the gene matches: 6. Germline lookup yields CDR1 LGHNA and CDR2 YNFKEQ. The CDR3: CASSQGTGDSQNIQYF. Written as DNA, the CDR3 is TGTGCCAGCAGCCAAGGGACAGGGGATAGTCAAAACATTCAGTACTTC.

The chain employs TRBV5-4 and TRBJ2-3; a weak D match, TRBD2 (6 bases). V shed 3 bases and J shed 6 bases, with 17 bases lying between them. CDR1 is SGHNT, CDR2 YYREEE, per germline (reference sequence). The CDR3 is made up of 15 amino acids. CDR3 coding DNA: TGTGCCAGCAGCTCACGAGACTCCGCGGGGGATACGCAGTATTTT. It translates to CASSSRDSAGDTQYF. The whole variable domain, remainder taken from reference TRBV5-4 and TRBJ2-3, is ETGVTQSPTHLIKTRGQQVTLRCSSQSGHNTVSWYQQALGQGPQFIFQYYREEENGRGNFPPRFSGLQFPNYSSELNVNALELDDSALYLCASSSRDSAGDTQYFGPGTRLTVL.

The chain is built from TRBV7-9 and TRBJ2-7; D remains unclear. Trimming pared 4 bases from V and 2 bases from J, leaving 12 bases between. CDR1 and CDR2 (germline): SEHNR, FQNEAQ (reference sequence). The CDR3 totals 14 residues. CDR3 sequence reads: CASSSTQTTYEQYF. Here the CDR3 DNA reads TGTGCCAGCAGCTCAACCCAGACGACCTACGAGCAGTACTTC. Full variable domain (remainder filled in from reference TRBV7-9 and TRBJ2-7): DTGVSQNPRHKITKRGQNVTFRCDPISEHNRLYWYRQTLGQGPEFLTYFQNEAQLEKSRLLSDRFSAERPKGSFSTLEIQRTEQGDSAMYLCASSSTQTTYEQYFGPGTRLTVT.

The rearrangement joins TRBV11-3 to TRBJ2-3; no definite D call. V was pared by 1 base and J by 1 base, with 9 bases between. The germline CDR1 and CDR2 sequences are SGHNT and YENEEA. CDR3 length: 15 residues. The CDR3 nucleotides read TGTGCCAGCAGCTTAGTCTTGCGCCGCACAGATACGCAGTATTTT. This gives the protein CASSLVLRRTDTQYF.

The genes are TRBV19 and TRBJ2-1; TRBD2 matches at 11 bases. The CDR3 loop spans 14 amino acids. In germline, CDR1 is LNHDA, CDR2 SQIVND (reference sequence). The V and J ends lost 7 bases and 10 bases, in that order; junction bases with no gene match: 9. DNA of the CDR3: TGTGCCAGTATTAATAGCGGGGGGGCTTGGGAGCAGTTCTTC. This codes for CASINSGGAWEQFF.

V and J are TRBV18 and TRBJ2-1; 14 nucleotides match TRBD2. Trimming cost V 9 bases and J 8 bases; bases outside gene matches: 6. The CDR3 totals 14 residues. The V gene's germline CDR1 is KGHSH and CDR2 LQKENI. Here the CDR3 DNA reads TGTGCCAGTTCCGGGACTAGCGGGAGCGATGAGCAGTTCTTC. This encodes CASSGTSGSDEQFF.

This chain joins TRBV11-3 and TRBJ2-1, with D tentatively TRBD2 (6 bases). This CDR3 comprises 14 residues. The germline V and J ends were trimmed by 5 bases and 7 bases, with 15 bases remaining between them. Germline lookup yields CDR1 SGHNT and CDR2 YENEEA. CDR3 protein: CASSKGLFINEQFF. Here the CDR3 DNA reads TGTGCCAGCAGCAAAGGACTATTTATAAATGAGCAGTTCTTC.

This chain uses TRBV7-2 with TRBJ2-5, with D uncertain. Germline CDR1 reads SGHTA; CDR2 reads FQGNSA. Trimming left V 2 bases short and J 4 bases short, with 5 bases between. The CDR3 has 12 amino acids. The CDR3 DNA reads TGTGCCAGCAGCTTAATGGTAGAGACCCAGTACTTC. Its translation: CASSLMVETQYF.

This rearrangement joins TRBV18 to TRBJ2-7, with TRBD1 matching 7 bases. Germline assignment: CDR1 KGHSH and CDR2 LQKENI. The V segment lost 1 base and the J segment 0 bases; nucleotides outside the gene matches: 12. The CDR3 contains 18 residues. The CDR3, as DNA: TGTGCCAGCTCACCACGTGGGGCTGAACAGGGGAGCTCCTACGAGCAGTACTTC. Encoded protein: CASSPRGAEQGSSYEQYF.

This rearrangement joins TRBV19 to TRBJ2-7; TRBD1 or TRBD2 may be the D gene (6 bases each). The CDR3 contains 14 residues. V was pared by 6 bases and J by 2 bases, with 14 bases between. Germline assignment: CDR1 LNHDA and CDR2 SQIVND (reference sequence). The CDR3 DNA sequence: TGTGCCAGTAGGAGGGGGGTCGGGGCCTACGAGCAGTACTTC. Protein: CASRRGVGAYEQYF.

This chain uses TRBV14 with TRBJ2-1; D is possibly TRBD1 or TRBD2 (5 bases each). Germline V CDR1 and CDR2: SGHDN, FVKESK. This CDR3 has 16 amino acids. Trimming took off 5 bases at V and 1 base at J, with 15 bases between the two ends. The DNA for the CDR3 is TGTGCCAGCAGCACCGGGACCTTGCGTTCCTACAATGAGCAGTTCTTC. Its protein product is CASSTGTLRSYNEQFF.

For the CDR3, the DNA is TGTGCCAGCAGTGACTTCGGCCAGGCAACCTACGAGCAGTACTTC. Amino acid sequence: CASSDFGQATYEQYF. This chain uses TRBV2 with TRBJ2-7; D remains unclear. V gave up 3 bases and J gave up 2 bases, with 14 bases separating them. This CDR3 spans 15 amino acids. Germline CDR1 SNHLY, CDR2 FYNNEI.